This T cell receptor beta chain was found in a study of blood T cell repertoires in COVID-19. Whole-study context: The United States, Italy and Spain provided the acute and convalescent COVID-19 samples. In each case, the material was cDNA or gDNA derived from T cells, B-cell-depleted T cells, or PBMCs.

V dropped 3 bases and J dropped 0 bases, with 10 bases sitting between them. Germline-derived CDR1 and CDR2 are SQVTM and ANQGSEA. The CDR3 is made up of 14 amino acids. Authors' analysis steps: Amplified reference gene primers provided the basis for estimating nucleated cell counts. Data came from immunoSEQ multiplex PCR; TCRdb stores just in-frame clones and leaves some out. The DNA gave D and trimming, while V, J and clone size come from that table. The data contain tens of thousands of clones, around 82% of them singletons. This sequence was found in an elderly woman with acute or convalescent COVID-19. This chain joins TRBV29-1 and TRBJ2-3; D is perhaps TRBD2 (6 bases). The sequencing input was peripheral blood. CDR3 region: CSVEAGPSTDTQYF. The CDR3 DNA reads TGCAGCGTTGAGGCGGGGCCGAGCACAGATACGCAGTATTTT.